The TCR beta chain under discussion was sequenced for a study of blood T cells in healthy people across ages. Trimming shortened V by 6 bases and J by 5 bases, and 10 bases separated the two germline ends. This CDR3 comprises 12 residues. Primed by a sample-barcoded 5' primer and a J-beta primer mix, a second PCR proceeded for about 6 to 11 cycles. Each CDR3 protein gets one entry after TCRdb re-called the 5' RACE reads with MiXCR. The sample has 800,000 to 900,000 distinct CDR3 sequences; around 68% are singletons. V is TRBV12-3 or TRBV12-4 and J is TRBJ2-5; no firm D call. Sequenced sample: blood. The TCR originated in a man aged 25-45 years in good health. The CDR3 reads CASRRAWETQYF. The CDR3 DNA reads as TGTGCCAGCAGACGGGCTTGGGAGACCCAGTACTTC.